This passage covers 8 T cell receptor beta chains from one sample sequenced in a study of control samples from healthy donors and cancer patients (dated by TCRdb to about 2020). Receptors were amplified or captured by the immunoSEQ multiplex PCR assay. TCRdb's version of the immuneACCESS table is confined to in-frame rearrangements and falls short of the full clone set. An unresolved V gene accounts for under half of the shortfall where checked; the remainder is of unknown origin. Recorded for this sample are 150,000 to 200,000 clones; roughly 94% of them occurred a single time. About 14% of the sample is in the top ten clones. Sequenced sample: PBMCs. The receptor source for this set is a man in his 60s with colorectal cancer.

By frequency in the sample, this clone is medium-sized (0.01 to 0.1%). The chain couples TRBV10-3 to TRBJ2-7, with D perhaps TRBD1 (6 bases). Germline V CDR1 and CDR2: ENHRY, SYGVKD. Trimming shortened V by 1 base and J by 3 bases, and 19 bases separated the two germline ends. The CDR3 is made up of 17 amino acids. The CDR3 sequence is CAISELGDTTPYYEQYF. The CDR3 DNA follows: TGTGCCATCAGTGAGTTAGGGGACACAACACCTTACTACGAGCAGTACTTC.

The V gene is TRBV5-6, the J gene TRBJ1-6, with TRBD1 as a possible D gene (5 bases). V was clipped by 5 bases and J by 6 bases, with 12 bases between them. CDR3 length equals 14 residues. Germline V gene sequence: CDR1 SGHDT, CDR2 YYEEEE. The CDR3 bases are TGTGCCAGCAGTCCCGGGGCCCCTAATTCACCCCTCCACTTT. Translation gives CASSPGAPNSPLHF.

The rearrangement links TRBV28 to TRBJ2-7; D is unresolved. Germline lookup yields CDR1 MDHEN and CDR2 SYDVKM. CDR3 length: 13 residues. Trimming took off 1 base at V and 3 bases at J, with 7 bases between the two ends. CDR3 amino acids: CASSLSPVYEQYF. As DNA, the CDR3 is TGTGCCAGCAGTTTATCTCCGGTCTACGAGCAGTACTTC.

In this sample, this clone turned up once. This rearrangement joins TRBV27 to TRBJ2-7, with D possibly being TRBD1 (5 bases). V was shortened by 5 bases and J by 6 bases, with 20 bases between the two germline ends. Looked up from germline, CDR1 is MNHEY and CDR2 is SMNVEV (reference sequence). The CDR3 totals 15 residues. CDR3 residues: CASSPMTASPSEQYF. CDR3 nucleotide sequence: TGTGCCAGCAGTCCTATGACAGCGTCCCCCAGCGAGCAGTACTTC.

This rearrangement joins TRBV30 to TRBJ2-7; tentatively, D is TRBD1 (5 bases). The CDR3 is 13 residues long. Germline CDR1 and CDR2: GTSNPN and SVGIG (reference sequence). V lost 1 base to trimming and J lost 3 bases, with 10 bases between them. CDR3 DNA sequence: TGTGCCTGGAGTGATGGGGCCAGCTACGAGCAGTACTTC. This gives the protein CAWSDGASYEQYF.

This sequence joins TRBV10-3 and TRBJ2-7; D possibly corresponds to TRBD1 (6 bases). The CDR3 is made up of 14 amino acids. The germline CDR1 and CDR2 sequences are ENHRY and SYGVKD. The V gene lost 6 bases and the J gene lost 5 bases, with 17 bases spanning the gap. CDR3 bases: TGTGCCATCAGGGGGTTGGAACAGGGTCACGAGCAGTACTTC. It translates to CAIRGLEQGHEQYF.

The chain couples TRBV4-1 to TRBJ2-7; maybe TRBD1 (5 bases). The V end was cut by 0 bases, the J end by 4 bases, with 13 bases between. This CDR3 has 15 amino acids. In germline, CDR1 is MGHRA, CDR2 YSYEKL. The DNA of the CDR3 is TGCGCCAGCAGCCAAGAGGCCAGGGTAGGTTACGAGCAGTACTTC. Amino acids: CASSQEARVGYEQYF.

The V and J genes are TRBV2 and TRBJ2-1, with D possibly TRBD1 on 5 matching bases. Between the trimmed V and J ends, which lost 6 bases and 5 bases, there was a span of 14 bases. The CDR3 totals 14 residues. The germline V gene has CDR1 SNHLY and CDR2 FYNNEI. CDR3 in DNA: TGTGCCAGCAGGCGCCAGGACAAGAACAATGAGCAGTTCTTC. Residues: CASRRQDKNNEQFF. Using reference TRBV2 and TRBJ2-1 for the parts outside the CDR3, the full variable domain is EPEVTQTPSHQVTQMGQEVILRCVPISNHLYFYWYRQILGQKVEFLVSFYNNEISEKSEIFDDQFSVERPDGSNFTLKIRSTKLEDSAMYFCASRRQDKNNEQFFGPGTRLTVL.